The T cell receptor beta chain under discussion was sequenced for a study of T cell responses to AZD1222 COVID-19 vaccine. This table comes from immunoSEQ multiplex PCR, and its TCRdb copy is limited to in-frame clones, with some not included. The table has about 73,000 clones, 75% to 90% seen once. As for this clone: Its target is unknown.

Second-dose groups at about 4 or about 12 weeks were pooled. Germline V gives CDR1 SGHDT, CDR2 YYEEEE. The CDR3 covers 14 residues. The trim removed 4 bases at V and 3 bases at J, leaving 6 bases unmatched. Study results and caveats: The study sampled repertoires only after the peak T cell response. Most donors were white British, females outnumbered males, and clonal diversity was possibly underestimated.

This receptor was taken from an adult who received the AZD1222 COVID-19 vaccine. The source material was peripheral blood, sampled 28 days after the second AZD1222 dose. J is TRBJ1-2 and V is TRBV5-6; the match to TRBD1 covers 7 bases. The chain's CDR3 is CASSPRDRDYGYTF. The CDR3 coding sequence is TGTGCCAGCAGCCCTCGGGACAGAGACTATGGCTACACCTTC.